This T cell receptor beta chain was identified during a study of post-analysis software for immune sequencing data. About the research overall: The disease courses covered relapsing-remitting, secondary progressive and progressive-relapsing multiple sclerosis.

With regard to this clonotype: Antigen specificity is unknown.

Findings and limits, study-wide: Patients used several TRBV segments, including TRBV5-6, TRBV5-1 and TRBV20-1, more often than controls. Batch-matched samples strongly co-clustered by F measure.

The CDR3 spans 12 residues. V lost 5 bases, J lost 8 bases, and 13 bases lay in between. The germline gives CDR1 SEHNR, CDR2 FQNEAQ (reference sequence). cDNA libraries for TCR beta contained unique molecular identifiers. T cells numbering roughly 1 to 10 million yielded approximately 500,000 cDNA molecules. TCRdb fed the PCR reads into MiXCR, producing one record per CDR3 protein. The sample has approximately 570,000 distinct CDR3 sequences; about 40% are singletons. This receptor was obtained from a girl aged 5-17 years with multiple sclerosis. The rearrangement joins TRBV7-9 to TRBJ2-7; tentative D call: TRBD2 (5 bases). The source material was blood. The CDR3 DNA reads as TGTGCCAGCAGCGCTTTAGCCGGGAAGCAGTACTTC. Protein sequence: CASSALAGKQYF.